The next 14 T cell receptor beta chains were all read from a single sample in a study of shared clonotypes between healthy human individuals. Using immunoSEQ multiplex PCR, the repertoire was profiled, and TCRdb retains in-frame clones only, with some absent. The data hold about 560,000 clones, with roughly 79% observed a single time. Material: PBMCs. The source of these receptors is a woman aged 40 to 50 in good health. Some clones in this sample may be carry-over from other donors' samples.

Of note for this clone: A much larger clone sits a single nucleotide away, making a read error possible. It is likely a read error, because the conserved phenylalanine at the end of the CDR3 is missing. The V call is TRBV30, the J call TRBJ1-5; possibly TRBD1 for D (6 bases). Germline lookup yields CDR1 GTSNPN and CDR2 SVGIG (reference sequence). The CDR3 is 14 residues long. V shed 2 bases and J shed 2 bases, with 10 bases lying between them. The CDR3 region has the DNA TGTGCCTGGAGTCCCGAGGGGGGCAATCAGCCCCAGCATCTT. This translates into CAWSPEGGNQPQHL.

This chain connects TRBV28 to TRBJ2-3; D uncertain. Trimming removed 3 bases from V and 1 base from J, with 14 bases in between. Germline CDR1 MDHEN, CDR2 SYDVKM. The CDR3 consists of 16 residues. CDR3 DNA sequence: TGTGCCAGCAGTTTGCTATTTCTGACTGGCACAGATACGCAGTATTTT. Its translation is CASSLLFLTGTDTQYF.

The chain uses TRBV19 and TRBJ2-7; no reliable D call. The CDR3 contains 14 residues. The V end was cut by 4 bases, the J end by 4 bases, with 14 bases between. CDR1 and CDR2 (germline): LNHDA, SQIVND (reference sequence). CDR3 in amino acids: CASSRQELGYEQYF. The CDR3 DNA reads TGTGCCAGTAGTAGGCAGGAGCTTGGGTACGAGCAGTACTTC.

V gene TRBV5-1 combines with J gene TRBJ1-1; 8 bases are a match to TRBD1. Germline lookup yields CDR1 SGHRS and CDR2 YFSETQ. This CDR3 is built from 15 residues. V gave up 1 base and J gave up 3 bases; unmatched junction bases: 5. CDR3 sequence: CASSLSTGEDTEAFF. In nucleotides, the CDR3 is TGCGCCAGCAGCTTGTCGACAGGGGAGGACACTGAAGCTTTCTTT.

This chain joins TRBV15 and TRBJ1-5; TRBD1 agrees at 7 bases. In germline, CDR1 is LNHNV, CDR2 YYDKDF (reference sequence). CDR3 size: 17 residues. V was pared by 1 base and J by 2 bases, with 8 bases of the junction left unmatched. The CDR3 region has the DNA TGTGCCACCAGCAGAGGGGCCGGACAGGACCGCAATCAGCCCCAGCATTTT. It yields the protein CATSRGAGQDRNQPQHF.

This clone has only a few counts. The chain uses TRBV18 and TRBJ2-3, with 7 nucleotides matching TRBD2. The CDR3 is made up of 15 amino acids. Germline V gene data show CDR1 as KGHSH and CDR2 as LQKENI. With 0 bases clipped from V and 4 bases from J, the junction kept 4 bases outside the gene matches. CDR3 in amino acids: CASSPPERGPDTQYF. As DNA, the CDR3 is TGTGCCAGCTCACCACCCGAGCGGGGTCCAGATACGCAGTATTTT.

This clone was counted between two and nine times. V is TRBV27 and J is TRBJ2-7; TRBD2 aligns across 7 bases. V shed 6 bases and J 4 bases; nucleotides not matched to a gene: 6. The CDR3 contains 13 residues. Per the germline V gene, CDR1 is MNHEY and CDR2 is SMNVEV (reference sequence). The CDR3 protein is CASRRAGKYEQYF. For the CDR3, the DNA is TGTGCCAGCAGGCGAGCGGGAAAATACGAGCAGTACTTC.

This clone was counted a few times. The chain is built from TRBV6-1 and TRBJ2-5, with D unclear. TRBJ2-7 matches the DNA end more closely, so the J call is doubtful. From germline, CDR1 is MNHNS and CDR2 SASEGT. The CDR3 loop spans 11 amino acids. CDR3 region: CASRVSYEQYF. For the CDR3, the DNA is TGTGCCAGCAGGGTGAGTTACGAGCAGTACTTC.

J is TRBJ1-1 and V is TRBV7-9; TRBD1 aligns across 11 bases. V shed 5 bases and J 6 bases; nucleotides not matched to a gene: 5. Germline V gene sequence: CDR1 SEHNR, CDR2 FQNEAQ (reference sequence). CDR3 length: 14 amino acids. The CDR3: CASSAPGQGAEAFF. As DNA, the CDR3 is TGTGCCAGCAGCGCACCGGGACAGGGGGCTGAAGCTTTCTTT.

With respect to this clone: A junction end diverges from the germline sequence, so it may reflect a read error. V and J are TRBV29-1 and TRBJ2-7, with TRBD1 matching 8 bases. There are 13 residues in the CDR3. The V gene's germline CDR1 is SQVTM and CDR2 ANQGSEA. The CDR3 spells CSVDQQGGLGLDF. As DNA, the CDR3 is TGCAGCGTTGACCAACAGGGGGGCCTGGGATTGGACTTC.

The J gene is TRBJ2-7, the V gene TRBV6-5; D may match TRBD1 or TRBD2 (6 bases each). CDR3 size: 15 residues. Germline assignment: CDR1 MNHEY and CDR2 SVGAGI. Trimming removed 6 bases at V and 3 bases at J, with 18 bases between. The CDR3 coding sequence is TGTGCCAGCAGGTCCCAGGGGAGGTCATTCTACGAGCAGTACTTC. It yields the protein CASRSQGRSFYEQYF.

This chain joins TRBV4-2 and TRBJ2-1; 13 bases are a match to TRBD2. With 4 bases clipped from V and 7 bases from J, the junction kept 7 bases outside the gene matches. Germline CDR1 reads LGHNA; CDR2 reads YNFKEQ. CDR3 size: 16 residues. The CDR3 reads CASSRAVGLAGNEQFF. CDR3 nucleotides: TGTGCCAGCAGCCGCGCTGTGGGACTAGCGGGAAATGAGCAGTTCTTC.

This chain's CDR3 is CASSPAGLADNEQFF. The CDR3 DNA follows: TGTGCCAGCTCACCAGCGGGACTAGCGGACAATGAGCAGTTCTTC. The gene calls are TRBV18 and TRBJ2-1; 11 nucleotides line up with TRBD2. The germline V gene has CDR1 KGHSH and CDR2 LQKENI. V trimming: 2 bases; J trimming: 5 bases; junction bases outside the gene matches: 2. This CDR3 region has 15 residues.

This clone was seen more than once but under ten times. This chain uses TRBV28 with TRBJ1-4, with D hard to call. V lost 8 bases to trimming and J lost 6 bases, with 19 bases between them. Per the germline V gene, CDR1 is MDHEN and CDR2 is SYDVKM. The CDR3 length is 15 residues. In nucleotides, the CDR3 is TGTGCCAGCTCTGGTGGCGAGGGCGGGGATGAAAAACTGTTTTTT. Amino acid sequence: CASSGGEGGDEKLFF.